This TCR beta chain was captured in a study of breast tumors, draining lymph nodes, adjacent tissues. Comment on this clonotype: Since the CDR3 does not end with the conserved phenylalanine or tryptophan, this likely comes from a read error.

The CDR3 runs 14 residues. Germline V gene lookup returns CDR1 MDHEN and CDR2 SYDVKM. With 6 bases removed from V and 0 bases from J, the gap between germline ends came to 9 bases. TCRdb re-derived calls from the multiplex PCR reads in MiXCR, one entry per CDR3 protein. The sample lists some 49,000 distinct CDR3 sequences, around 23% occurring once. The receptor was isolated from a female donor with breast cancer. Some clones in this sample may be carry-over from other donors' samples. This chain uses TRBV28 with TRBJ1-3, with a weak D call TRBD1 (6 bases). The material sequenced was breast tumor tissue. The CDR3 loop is CASRLGGSGNTIYL. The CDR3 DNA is TGTGCCAGCAGGCTAGGGGGCTCTGGAAACACCATATATCTT.